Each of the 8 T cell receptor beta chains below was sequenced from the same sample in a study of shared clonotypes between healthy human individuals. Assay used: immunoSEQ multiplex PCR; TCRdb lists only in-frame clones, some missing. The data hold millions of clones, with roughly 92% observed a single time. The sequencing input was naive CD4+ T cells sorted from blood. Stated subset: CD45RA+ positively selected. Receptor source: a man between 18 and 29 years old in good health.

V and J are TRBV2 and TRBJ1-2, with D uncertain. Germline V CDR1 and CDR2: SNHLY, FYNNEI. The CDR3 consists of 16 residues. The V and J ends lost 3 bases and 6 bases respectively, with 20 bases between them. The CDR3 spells CASSDLRTAHVHGYTF. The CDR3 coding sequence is TGTGCCAGCAGTGACCTTCGGACTGCACATGTACATGGCTACACCTTC.

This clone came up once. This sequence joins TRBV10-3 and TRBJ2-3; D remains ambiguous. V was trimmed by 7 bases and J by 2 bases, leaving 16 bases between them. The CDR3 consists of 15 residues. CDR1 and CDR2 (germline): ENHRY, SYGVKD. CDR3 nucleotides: TGTGCCATCACCCAGAATGTAGGGTCCACAGATACGCAGTATTTT. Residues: CAITQNVGSTDTQYF.

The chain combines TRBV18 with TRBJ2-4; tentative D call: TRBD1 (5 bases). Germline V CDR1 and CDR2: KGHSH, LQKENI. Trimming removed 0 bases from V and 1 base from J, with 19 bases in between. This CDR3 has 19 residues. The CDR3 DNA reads TGTGCCAGCTCACCACCGGCAGGGTGGGCTGTATCGGCCAAAAACATTCAGTACTTC. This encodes CASSPPAGWAVSAKNIQYF.

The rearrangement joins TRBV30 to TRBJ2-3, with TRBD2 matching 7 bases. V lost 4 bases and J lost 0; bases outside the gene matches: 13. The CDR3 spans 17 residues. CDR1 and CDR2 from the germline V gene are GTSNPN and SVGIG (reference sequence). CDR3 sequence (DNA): TGTGCCTGGACCGGCGGACTAGTTGTGGATAGCACAGATACGCAGTATTTT. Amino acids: CAWTGGLVVDSTDTQYF.

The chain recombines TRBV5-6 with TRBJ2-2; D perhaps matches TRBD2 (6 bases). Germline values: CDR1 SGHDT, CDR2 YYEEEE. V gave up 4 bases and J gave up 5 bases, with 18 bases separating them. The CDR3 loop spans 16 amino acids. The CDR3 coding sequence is TGTGCCAGCAGCCCGCGGAGGCGGGGAAGAACCGGGGAGCTGTTTTTT. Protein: CASSPRRRGRTGELFF.

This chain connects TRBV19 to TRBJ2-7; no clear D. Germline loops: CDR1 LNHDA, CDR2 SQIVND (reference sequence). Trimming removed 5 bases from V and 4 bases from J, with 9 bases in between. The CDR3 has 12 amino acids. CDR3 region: CASSPDQYEQYF. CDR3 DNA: TGTGCCAGTAGTCCAGATCAATACGAGCAGTACTTC.

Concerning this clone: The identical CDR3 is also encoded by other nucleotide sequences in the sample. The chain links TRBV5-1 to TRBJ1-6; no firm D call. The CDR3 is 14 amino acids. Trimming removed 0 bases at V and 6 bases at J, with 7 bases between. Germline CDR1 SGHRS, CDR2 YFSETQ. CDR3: CASSLVAGNSPLHF. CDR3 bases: TGCGCCAGCAGCTTGGTAGCCGGTAATTCACCCCTCCACTTT.

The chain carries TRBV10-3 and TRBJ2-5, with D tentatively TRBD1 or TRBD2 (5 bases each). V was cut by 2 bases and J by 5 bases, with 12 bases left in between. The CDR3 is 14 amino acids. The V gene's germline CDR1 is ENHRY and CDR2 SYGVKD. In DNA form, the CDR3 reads TGTGCCATCAGTGAGGGGGGTAGTCTCGAGACCCAGTACTTC. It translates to CAISEGGSLETQYF.